The 22 T cell receptor beta chains given below trace back to one sample, sequenced in a study of control samples from healthy donors and cancer patients (dated by TCRdb to 2018 to 2020). The method behind the library was the immunoSEQ multiplex PCR assay. The clones in this table, taken by TCRdb from immuneACCESS, are in-frame only. Not every clone is retained; where verified, under half of the shortfall comes from an unresolved V gene, and the cause of the rest is unknown. For this sample the table gives roughly 95,000 clones, of which 85% to 90% were detected only once. Jointly, the top ten make up around 14% of the sample. The sequenced sample was blood. The receptors were sampled from a young man in good health.

This clone occurred once. This chain connects TRBV3-1 (or the pseudogene TRBV3-2) to TRBJ2-7, with D perhaps TRBD1 or TRBD2 (5 bases each). The CDR3 is 16 amino acids. V dropped 0 bases and J dropped 0 bases, with 12 bases sitting between them. The V gene's germline CDR1 is LGHDT and CDR2 YNNKEL (reference sequence). CDR3 amino acids: CASSQDKVGVSYEQYF. As DNA, the CDR3 is TGTGCCAGCAGCCAAGATAAGGTGGGGGTCTCCTACGAGCAGTACTTC.

The rearrangement links TRBV5-4 to TRBJ2-1; maybe TRBD2 (7 bases). The CDR3 is made up of 18 amino acids. Trimming shortened V by 4 bases and J by 0 bases, and 20 bases separated the two germline ends. Germline V gene data show CDR1 as SGHNT and CDR2 as YYREEE (reference sequence). CDR3 nucleotides: TGTGCCAGCAGCGGGGGGGGCGGGAGACCGAGCTCCTACAATGAGCAGTTCTTC. Its translation: CASSGGGGRPSSYNEQFF.

This clone showed up just once. This chain joins TRBV15 and TRBJ2-7; D tentatively reads TRBD1 or TRBD2 (6 bases each). Germline V CDR1 and CDR2: LNHNV, YYDKDF (reference sequence). This CDR3 is 16 amino acids long. Trimming cost V 0 bases and J 3 bases, with 15 bases left between them. As DNA, the CDR3 is TGTGCCACCAGCAGAGAGGTGGGGGGCCCGAGCTACGAGCAGTACTTC. Protein: CATSREVGGPSYEQYF.

The chain combines TRBV5-6 with TRBJ2-3; D not certain. The V gene's germline CDR1 is SGHDT and CDR2 YYEEEE. CDR3 length: 13 residues. V gave up 3 bases and J gave up 7 bases, with 12 bases separating them. CDR3 amino acids: CASSYYTANTQYF. The DNA of the CDR3 is TGTGCCAGCAGCTACTACACCGCGAATACGCAGTATTTT.

This chain links TRBV2 with TRBJ2-2; no clear D gene. Germline V lookup: CDR1 SNHLY, CDR2 FYNNEI. Trimming took off 4 bases at V and 6 bases at J, with 9 bases between the two ends. The CDR3 length is 13 residues. CDR3 nucleotide sequence: TGTGCCAGCAGTGGAGAGCTGCCCGGGGAGCTGTTTTTT. Protein sequence: CASSGELPGELFF.

This clone appeared once. The gene calls are TRBV4-3 and TRBJ1-3; 9 nucleotides agree with TRBD1. Germline assignment: CDR1 LGHNA and CDR2 YSLEER. This CDR3 spans 16 amino acids. Trimming at V came to 4 bases and at J to 2 bases, leaving 6 bases not matched to a gene. The CDR3 bases are TGCGCCAGCAGCCTTACCCGACAGGGGGCTGGAAACACCATATATTTT. Translation: CASSLTRQGAGNTIYF.

The chain uses TRBV28 and TRBJ1-6, with D possibly being TRBD1 (6 bases). Trimming took 5 bases from V and 6 from J, leaving 14 bases between them. The CDR3 has 15 amino acids. In germline, CDR1 is MDHEN, CDR2 SYDVKM. DNA of the CDR3: TGTGCCAGCAGTAGAACAGGGCTACCTAATTCACCCCTCCACTTT. This gives the protein CASSRTGLPNSPLHF.

The chain is built from TRBV10-3 and TRBJ1-5; D is possibly TRBD1 (6 bases). There are 13 residues in the CDR3. Germline V CDR1 and CDR2: ENHRY, SYGVKD. Deletions cut 5 bases from V and 5 bases from J, with 10 bases between. CDR3 region: CAISYREDQPQHF. CDR3 DNA sequence: TGTGCCATCAGTTACAGGGAGGATCAGCCCCAGCATTTT.

V and J are TRBV7-2 and TRBJ2-7; 9 nucleotides agree with TRBD1. Unmatched junction bases numbered 6, after V lost 4 bases and J lost 5 bases. Per germline, CDR1 SGHTA and CDR2 FQGNSA. The CDR3 totals 14 residues. The CDR3 loop is CASSSGQGGHEQYF. The CDR3 bases are TGTGCCAGCAGCTCGGGACAGGGAGGACACGAGCAGTACTTC.

The chain has TRBV19 and TRBJ2-5, with 9 bases that match TRBD2. The V gene's germline CDR1 is LNHDA and CDR2 SQIVND (reference sequence). The J segment lost 3 bases and the V segment lost 3 bases, leaving 2 bases of the junction unmatched. This CDR3 contains 14 residues. The DNA of the CDR3 is TGTGCCAGTAGTATTCGACTAGCGGAAGAGACCCAGTACTTC. Its protein product is CASSIRLAEETQYF.

CDR3: CALISGANVLTF. The CDR3 DNA reads TGTGCCCTGATCTCTGGGGCCAACGTCCTGACTTTC. The rearrangement joins TRBV27 to TRBJ2-6; D not certain. Germline CDR1 is MNHEY and CDR2 is SMNVEV (reference sequence). The CDR3 is made up of 12 amino acids. The V end was cut by 11 bases, the J end by 0 bases, with 5 bases between.

This clone appeared once. The rearrangement uses TRBV5-4 and TRBJ2-2, with D perhaps assigned TRBD1 or TRBD2 (5 bases each). Trimming stripped 4 bases from V and 4 bases from J, with 11 bases between. Germline V CDR1 and CDR2: SGHNT, YYREEE (reference sequence). This CDR3 spans 14 amino acids. The CDR3, as DNA: TGTGCCAGCAGCCTCGGGACGGTCACCGGGGAGCTGTTTTTT. It specifies CASSLGTVTGELFF.

V usage is TRBV11-1 and J usage is TRBJ1-1, with 8 bases fitting TRBD1. The trim removed 0 bases at V and 3 bases at J, leaving 15 bases unmatched. Germline loops: CDR1 SGHAT, CDR2 FQDESV (reference sequence). The CDR3 has 19 amino acids. The chain's CDR3 is CASSLADYLDRERDTEAFF. The CDR3, as DNA: TGTGCCAGCAGCTTAGCGGATTATCTGGACAGGGAGAGGGACACTGAAGCTTTCTTT. Using reference TRBV11-1 and TRBJ1-1 for the parts outside the CDR3, the full variable domain is EAEVAQSPRYKITEKSQAVAFWCDPISGHATLYWYRQILGQGPELLVQFQDESVVDDSQLPKDRFSAERLKGVDSTLKIQPAELGDSAMYLCASSLADYLDRERDTEAFFGQGTRLTVV.

About this clone itself: Other DNA variants within this sample encode the same CDR3. This sequence joins TRBV4-3 and TRBJ2-2; no definite D call. This CDR3 is 14 amino acids long. Looked up from germline, CDR1 is LGHNA and CDR2 is YSLEER. V gave up 1 base and J gave up 1 base, with 4 bases separating them. This CDR3 is CASSQGRNTGELFF. The CDR3, as DNA: TGCGCCAGCAGCCAAGGGAGGAACACCGGGGAGCTGTTTTTT.

This clone came up a few times. Here the CDR3 DNA reads TGTGCCAGCAGCAAGGGACTCTCTGGGGAGCAGTACTTC. Residues: CASSKGLSGEQYF. The rearrangement joins TRBV7-2 to TRBJ2-7; a weak D match, TRBD2 (6 bases). V lost 5 bases and J lost 7, with 15 bases in between. Germline V gene lookup returns CDR1 SGHTA and CDR2 FQGNSA. This CDR3 spans 13 amino acids.

The DNA for the CDR3 is TGTGCCAGCAGTTTAGTATCGGGCAAAAACCTCCCCGAAGCTTTCTTT. This translates into CASSLVSGKNLPEAFF. The V call is TRBV28, the J call TRBJ1-1; D gene ambiguous. CDR3 length: 16 residues. Between the trimmed V and J ends, which lost 2 bases and 8 bases, there was a span of 21 bases. The germline V gene encodes CDR1 MDHEN and CDR2 SYDVKM. Variable domain in full (rest from reference TRBV28 and TRBJ1-1): DVKVTQSSRYLVKRTGEKVFLECVQDMDHENMFWYRQDPGLGLRLIYFSYDVKMKEKGDIPEGYSVSREKKERFSLILESASTNQTSMYLCASSLVSGKNLPEAFFGQGTRLTVV.

The chain employs TRBV28 and TRBJ1-2, with 7 bases aligning to TRBD1. CDR1 and CDR2 from the germline V gene are MDHEN and SYDVKM. J gave up 3 bases and V 5 bases, and 12 bases lay outside the gene matches. This CDR3 is built from 16 residues. CDR3 sequence reads: CASSPPGAGGDYGYTF. In DNA, the CDR3 is TGTGCCAGCAGTCCCCCGGGGGCAGGGGGGGACTATGGCTACACCTTC.

V and J are TRBV11-3 and TRBJ2-7; the D is unclear. The CDR3 totals 13 residues. The germline V gene encodes CDR1 SGHNT and CDR2 YENEEA. V lost 4 bases and J 3 bases, leaving 10 bases between the germline ends. CDR3 nucleotide sequence: TGTGCCAGCAGCTCCCCCCCGAGCTACGAGCAGTACTTC. The encoded protein is CASSSPPSYEQYF.

The gene calls are TRBV11-3 and TRBJ2-7; D remains unclear. The V end was cut by 6 bases, the J end by 3 bases, with 9 bases between. The CDR3 extends over 12 amino acids. Germline V gene lookup returns CDR1 SGHNT and CDR2 YENEEA. The CDR3 sequence: CASSRTDYEQYF. CDR3 nucleotide sequence: TGTGCCAGCAGTAGGACGGACTACGAGCAGTACTTC.

The chain combines TRBV5-1 with TRBJ2-3, with D perhaps being TRBD1 or TRBD2 (5 bases each). The CDR3 spans 14 residues. V was clipped by 3 bases and J by 2 bases, with 10 bases between them. Germline V gives CDR1 SGHRS, CDR2 YFSETQ. The CDR3, as DNA: TGCGCCAGCAGCTCCGGGGACCACACAGATACGCAGTATTTT. This gives the protein CASSSGDHTDTQYF.

This clone was seen just once. This chain connects TRBV11-3 to TRBJ1-3; the match to TRBD1 covers 7 bases. V lost 1 base and J lost 2; bases outside the gene matches: 11. There are 18 residues in the CDR3. Germline CDR1 and CDR2: SGHNT and YENEEA. As DNA, the CDR3 is TGTGCCAGCAGCTTAGCTCTTCGGGGACAGATGCCTGGAAACACCATATATTTT. Its translation: CASSLALRGQMPGNTIYF.

The chain carries TRBV5-6 and TRBJ2-5; D unclear. Trimming removed 5 bases from V and 7 bases from J, with 12 bases in between. CDR1 and CDR2 from the germline V gene are SGHDT and YYEEEE. This CDR3 is 12 amino acids long. The CDR3 is CASSSDPGTQYF. The CDR3 DNA sequence: TGTGCCAGCAGTTCTGACCCAGGGACCCAGTACTTC.